This TCR beta chain derives from a study of cytotoxic CD8 clonotypes in ibrutinib-treated CLL (dated by TCRdb to about 2021). For the wider study: The cohort was composed of around twelve relapsed/refractory and roughly 15 treatment-naive patients; IGHV unmutated status was identified in approximately 17 patients. Partial responses were observed in roughly 24 patients and complete responses in 2; after a median follow-up of around 68 months, remission was maintained in 14 patients and progression was observed in roughly twelve. Response samples were taken after a median of roughly 12 months on treatment, ranging from about 6 to 40 months. On average, each sample had approximately 280,000 productive templates and more than 75,000 productive rearrangements. Of the 90 or so participants in the trial, about 25 had longitudinal samples available. Cryopreserved peripheral blood mononuclear cells were obtained before treatment, at response, and at either sustained remission or disease progression. Every remission and progressive disease sample was obtained while ibrutinib was still being received by the patients.

Each clonotype received, on average, around 10x coverage in deep resolution sequencing performed on a MiSeq, where the target depth lay between 1 in 1 million and 1 in 200,000 T cells. TCR beta libraries were generated with the immunoSEQ hsTCRB Kit. Per the original workflow: The data were analyzed with ImmunoSEQ Analyzer and ImmunoSEQ Data Assistant, and V, D and J gene assignments followed IMGT definitions. Clonality, which ranges from 0 to 1, was calculated by subtracting the normalized Shannon entropy of productive rearrangement frequencies from one. Only overrepresented clonotypes making up at least 0.05% of each patient's repertoire were included in the public clonotype analysis. Repertoires from 10 to 15 age-matched healthy donors in immuneACCESS were used as clonality controls. TCRdb obtained this table from immuneACCESS and retained in-frame rearrangements with V and J assigned. These tables miss some clones; where compared with another copy, unresolved V genes account for less than half of the shortfall, and the remainder is unexplained. V and J calls and clone size are copied from that table; D and trimming were computed from the DNA. Here the sample has approximately 140,000 clones; around three quarters occur a single time. The leading ten clones occupy 28% of the sample.

Comment on this clone: Its antigen has not been determined. The sample holds no much larger clone one base away, and base qualities are not on file.

General study outcomes and caveats: At ibrutinib response clonality went up, during sustained remission it held steady, and at progression it dropped back toward baseline. Public clonotypes were rare and either shrank or stayed stable during treatment, and the rise in clonality at ibrutinib response reflected expansion of private clonotypes. Lymph node repertoires were not examined, and the timing of sampling was not matched between patients in sustained remission and those whose disease progressed. Baseline clonality exceeded that of age-matched healthy donors and correlated strongly with circulating CD8+ T-cell counts.

What this sample's time point label stands for: approximately twelve months on ibrutinib. About 2 micrograms of genomic DNA were extracted from cryopreserved PBMCs for TCR beta library preparation. Longitudinal blood samples from CLL patients on ibrutinib monotherapy were analyzed using high-throughput TCR beta sequencing. Patients were enrolled in a phase 2 open-label single-center ibrutinib monotherapy trial. This TCR was sampled from a human donor with chronic lymphocytic leukemia. Source: PBMCs, taken after 12 months of ibrutinib treatment.

Read as DNA, the sequence is TGTGCCAGTAGGACAGGGGCTATGGCCGGGGAGCTGTTTTTT. This yields the protein CASRTGAMAGELFF. The chain is encoded by TRBV19 joined to TRBJ2-2; 8 bases in the junction line up with TRBD1. Compared with germline, V lacks 6 bases and J lacks 6 bases; bases without a gene match: 6. From the cysteine through the phenylalanine, the CDR3 covers 14 amino acids. Only CDR3 DNA is held: 42 bases, read in frame from base 1. Via the germline V gene (reference sequence), CDR1 is LNHDA and CDR2 SQIVND.